The 14 T cell receptor beta chains given below trace back to one sample, sequenced in a study of control samples from healthy donors and cancer patients. Only in-frame clones appear in the TCRdb table, and some are missing; sequencing was by immunoSEQ multiplex PCR. The sample shows roughly 180,000 clones, approximately 94% of them seen only once. Sequencing input: blood. The receptors here all came from a woman between 18 and 30 years old in good health.

The chain links TRBV3-1 (or the pseudogene TRBV3-2) to TRBJ2-1; 10 bases are a match to TRBD2. The germline V gene has CDR1 LGHDT and CDR2 YNNKEL (reference sequence). The CDR3 totals 15 residues. V dropped 4 bases and J dropped 0; count of bases not matched to a gene: 0. The CDR3 bases are TGTGCCAGCAGCCCTAGCGGGAGCTCCTACAATGAGCAGTTCTTC. As protein: CASSPSGSSYNEQFF.

This sequence joins TRBV10-3 and TRBJ1-1, with TRBD1 matching 7 bases. The CDR3 extends over 13 amino acids. The V gene's germline CDR1 is ENHRY and CDR2 SYGVKD. V gave up 4 bases and J gave up 6 bases; unmatched junction bases: 5. CDR3 coding DNA: TGTGCCATCAGTGGACAGGGCGGGGCTGAAGCTTTCTTT. Its translation: CAISGQGGAEAFF.

This rearrangement joins TRBV2 to TRBJ2-3; D possibly corresponds to TRBD2 (5 bases). The CDR3 is made up of 16 amino acids. Germline V gene data show CDR1 as SNHLY and CDR2 as FYNNEI. V was pared by 3 bases and J by 4 bases, with 17 bases between. The CDR3 DNA sequence: TGTGCCAGCAGTGAGGAGGTCGATTTTGGCGCAGATACGCAGTATTTT. Translation: CASSEEVDFGADTQYF.

The chain uses TRBV4-2 and TRBJ1-6, with D unclear. Trimming took 1 base from V and 5 from J, leaving 9 bases between them. The CDR3 consists of 15 residues. Per germline, CDR1 LGHNA and CDR2 YNFKEQ. CDR3 protein: CASSQVQGDNSPLHF. Here the CDR3 DNA reads TGTGCCAGCAGCCAAGTTCAAGGTGATAATTCACCCCTCCACTTT.

The rearrangement links TRBV19 to TRBJ1-1; D unclear. Germline lookup yields CDR1 LNHDA and CDR2 SQIVND (reference sequence). The CDR3 is 13 amino acids. The V end was cut by 8 bases, the J end by 4 bases, with 14 bases between. The CDR3 sequence is CASSRGGGTEAFF. The DNA for the CDR3 is TGTGCCAGTTCCCGGGGAGGAGGCACTGAAGCTTTCTTT.

CDR3 amino acids: CASSSRLAAYNEQFF. CDR3 in DNA: TGTGCCAGTAGCTCTCGACTAGCGGCCTACAATGAGCAGTTCTTC. V gene TRBV19 combines with J gene TRBJ2-1; 9 bases are shared with TRBD2. V was clipped by 6 bases and J by 2 bases; unmatched bases: 5. CDR1 is LNHDA, CDR2 SQIVND, per germline (reference sequence). The CDR3 length is 15 residues.

The rearrangement uses TRBV28 and TRBJ1-2; the D is unclear. This CDR3 spans 11 amino acids. V lost 8 bases to trimming and J lost 4 bases, with 8 bases between them. Germline-derived CDR1 and CDR2 are MDHEN and SYDVKM. CDR3 loop: CASGSIYGYTF. The CDR3 nucleotides read TGTGCCAGCGGGTCGATCTATGGCTACACCTTC.

The gene calls are TRBV7-9 and TRBJ2-4; 9 bases map to TRBD1. The germline V gene has CDR1 SEHNR and CDR2 FQNEAQ (reference sequence). This CDR3 region has 14 residues. The V and J ends lost 5 bases and 8 bases, in that order; junction bases with no gene match: 7. CDR3 sequence (DNA): TGTGCCAGCAGCCCAACGGACAGGGGATACATTCAGTACTTC. This gives the protein CASSPTDRGYIQYF.

This clone has a single count. V is TRBV13 and J is TRBJ1-1; D is possibly TRBD1 (5 bases). The V gene lost 5 bases and the J gene lost 1 base, with 8 bases spanning the gap. The CDR3 runs to 13 residues. Germline V gene sequence: CDR1 PRHDT, CDR2 FYEKMQ (reference sequence). CDR3 residues: CASSRDWNTEAFF. The CDR3 DNA reads as TGTGCCAGCAGCAGGGACTGGAACACTGAAGCTTTCTTT.

The rearrangement uses TRBV19 and TRBJ2-1; D gene unclear. Germline CDR1 reads LNHDA; CDR2 reads SQIVND (reference sequence). This CDR3 contains 16 residues. V lost 7 bases, J lost 0 bases, and 16 bases lay in between. CDR3 DNA sequence: TGTGCCAGTACCAGGACCCCCACCCTCTCCTACAATGAGCAGTTCTTC. This gives the protein CASTRTPTLSYNEQFF.

The chain combines TRBV3-1 (or the pseudogene TRBV3-2) with TRBJ2-5; TRBD2 matches at 11 bases. The CDR3 extends over 16 amino acids. The V gene's germline CDR1 is LGHDT and CDR2 YNNKEL (reference sequence). Trimming cost V 4 bases and J 3 bases; bases outside gene matches: 7. The CDR3 coding sequence is TGTGCCAGCAGCCCCAGACTAGCGGGGTCCAAAGAGACCCAGTACTTC. It specifies CASSPRLAGSKETQYF.

The V and J genes are TRBV7-9 and TRBJ1-6, with D tentatively TRBD1 (6 bases). The V and J ends lost 6 bases and 11 bases respectively, with 17 bases between them. Germline CDR1 SEHNR, CDR2 FQNEAQ (reference sequence). CDR3 size: 14 residues. The CDR3 DNA sequence: TGTGCCAGCAGTCAACAGGGAGGAGGTACACCCCTCCACTTT. Its protein is CASSQQGGGTPLHF.

The chain recombines TRBV24-1 with TRBJ2-6; maybe TRBD1 (5 bases). The CDR3 sequence is 17 residues long. Between the trimmed V and J ends, which lost 1 base and 0 bases, there was a span of 9 bases. CDR1 is KGHDR, CDR2 SFDVKD, per germline. The CDR3 region has the DNA TGTGCCACCAGTGATTTTGCAGGGAACTCTGGGGCCAACGTCCTGACTTTC. It is translated as CATSDFAGNSGANVLTF.

The chain employs TRBV29-1 and TRBJ2-2; D remains ambiguous. The V gene's germline CDR1 is SQVTM and CDR2 ANQGSEA. V was pared by 0 bases and J by 7 bases, with 12 bases between. The CDR3 has 14 amino acids. CDR3 in amino acids: CSVEDPGVGGELFF. The DNA for the CDR3 is TGCAGCGTTGAAGACCCTGGGGTCGGCGGGGAGCTGTTTTTT.